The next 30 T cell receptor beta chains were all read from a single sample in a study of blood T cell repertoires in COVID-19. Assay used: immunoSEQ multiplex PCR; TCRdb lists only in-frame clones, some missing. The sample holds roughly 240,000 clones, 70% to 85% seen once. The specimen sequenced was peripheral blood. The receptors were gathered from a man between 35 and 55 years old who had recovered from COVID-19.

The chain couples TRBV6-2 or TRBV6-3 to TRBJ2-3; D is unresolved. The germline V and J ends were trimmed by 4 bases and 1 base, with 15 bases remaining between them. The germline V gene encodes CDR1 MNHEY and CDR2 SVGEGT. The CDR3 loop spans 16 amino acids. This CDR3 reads CASSSRLLAGTDTQYF. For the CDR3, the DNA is TGTGCCAGCAGTTCCCGACTCCTGGCGGGCACAGATACGCAGTATTTT.

CDR3 coding DNA: TGTGCCAGCAGCTCAGACCCGACCTTTGTGACAGGGGGCGAATATGGCTACACCTTC. Its protein is CASSSDPTFVTGGEYGYTF. The gene calls are TRBV7-2 and TRBJ1-2; 10 bases agree with TRBD1. The CDR3 is 19 residues long. J gave up 5 bases and V 4 bases, and 19 bases lay outside the gene matches. From germline, CDR1 is SGHTA and CDR2 FQGNSA.

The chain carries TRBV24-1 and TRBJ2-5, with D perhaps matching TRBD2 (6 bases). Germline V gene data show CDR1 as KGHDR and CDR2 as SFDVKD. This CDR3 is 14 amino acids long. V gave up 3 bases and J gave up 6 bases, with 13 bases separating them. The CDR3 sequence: CATSDTRGDQTQYF. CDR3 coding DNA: TGTGCCACCAGTGATACCCGCGGGGATCAGACCCAGTACTTC.

The CDR3 DNA is TGTGCCAGCAGCGTAGCTACCGTAGCAGGGGAGACCCAGTACTTC. Translating it yields CASSVATVAGETQYF. The chain couples TRBV9 to TRBJ2-5; D is perhaps TRBD1 (5 bases). V was clipped by 0 bases and J by 5 bases, with 14 bases between them. The CDR3 runs 15 residues. Germline CDR1 and CDR2: SGDLS and YYNGEE.

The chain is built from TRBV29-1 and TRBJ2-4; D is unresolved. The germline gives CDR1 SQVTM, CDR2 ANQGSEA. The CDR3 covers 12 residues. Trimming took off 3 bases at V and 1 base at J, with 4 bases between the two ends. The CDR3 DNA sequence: TGCAGCGTTGAGTCGGCCAAAAACATTCAGTACTTC. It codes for CSVESAKNIQYF. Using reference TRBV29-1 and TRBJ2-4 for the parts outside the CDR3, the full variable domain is SAVISQKPSRDICQRGTSLTIQCQVDSQVTMMFWYRQQPGQSLTLIATANQGSEATYESGFVIDKFPISRPNLTFSTLTVSNMSPEDSSIYLCSVESAKNIQYFGAGTRLSVL.

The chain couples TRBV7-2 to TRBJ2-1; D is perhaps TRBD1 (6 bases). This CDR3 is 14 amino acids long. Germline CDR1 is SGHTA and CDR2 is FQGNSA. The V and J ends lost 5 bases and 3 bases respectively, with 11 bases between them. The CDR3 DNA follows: TGTGCCAGCAGCGGGATGGACAGCTACAATGAGCAGTTCTTC. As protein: CASSGMDSYNEQFF.

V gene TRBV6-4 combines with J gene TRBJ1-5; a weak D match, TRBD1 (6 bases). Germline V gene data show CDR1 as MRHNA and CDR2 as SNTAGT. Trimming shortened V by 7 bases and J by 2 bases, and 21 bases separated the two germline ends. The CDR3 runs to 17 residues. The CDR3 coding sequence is TGTGCCAGCATAAACCTCCTCGGTGAGGGGGGCAATCAGCCCCAGCATTTT. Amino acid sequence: CASINLLGEGGNQPQHF.

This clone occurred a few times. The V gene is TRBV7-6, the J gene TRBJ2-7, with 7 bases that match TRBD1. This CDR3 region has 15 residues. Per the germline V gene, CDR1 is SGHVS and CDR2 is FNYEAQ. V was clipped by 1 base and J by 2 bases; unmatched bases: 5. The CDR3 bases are TGTGCCAGCAGCTTAGAACCCGGGACAGCCTACGAGCAGTACTTC. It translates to CASSLEPGTAYEQYF.

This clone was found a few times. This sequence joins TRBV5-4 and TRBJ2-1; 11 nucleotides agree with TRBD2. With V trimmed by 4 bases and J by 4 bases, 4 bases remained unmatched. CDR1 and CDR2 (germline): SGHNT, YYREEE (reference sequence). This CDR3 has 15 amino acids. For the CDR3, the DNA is TGTGCCAGCAGCCCCACTAGCGGGAGTTACAATGAGCAGTTCTTC. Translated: CASSPTSGSYNEQFF.

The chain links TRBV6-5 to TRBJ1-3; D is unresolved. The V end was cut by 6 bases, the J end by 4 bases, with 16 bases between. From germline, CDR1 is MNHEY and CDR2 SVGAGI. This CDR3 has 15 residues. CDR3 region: CASRPRGGYGNTIYF. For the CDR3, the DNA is TGTGCCAGCAGACCCCGGGGAGGGTACGGAAACACCATATATTTT.

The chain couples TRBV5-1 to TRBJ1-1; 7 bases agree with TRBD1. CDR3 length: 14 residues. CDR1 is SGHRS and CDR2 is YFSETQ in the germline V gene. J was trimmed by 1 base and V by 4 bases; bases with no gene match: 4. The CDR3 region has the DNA TGCGCCAGCAGCACGGGACAGCCGAACACTGAAGCTTTCTTT. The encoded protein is CASSTGQPNTEAFF.

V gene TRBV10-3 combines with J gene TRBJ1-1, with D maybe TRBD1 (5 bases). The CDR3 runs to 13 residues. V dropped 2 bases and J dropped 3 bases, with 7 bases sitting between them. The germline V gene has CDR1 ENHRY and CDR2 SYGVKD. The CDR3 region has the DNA TGTGCCATCAGTGAGACGGGGGACACTGAAGCTTTCTTT. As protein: CAISETGDTEAFF.

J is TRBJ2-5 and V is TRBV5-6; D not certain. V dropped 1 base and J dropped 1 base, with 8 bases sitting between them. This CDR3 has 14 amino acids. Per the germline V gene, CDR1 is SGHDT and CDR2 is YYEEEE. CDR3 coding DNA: TGTGCCAGCAGCTTGATCTCTACCCAAGAGACCCAGTACTTC. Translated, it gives CASSLISTQETQYF.

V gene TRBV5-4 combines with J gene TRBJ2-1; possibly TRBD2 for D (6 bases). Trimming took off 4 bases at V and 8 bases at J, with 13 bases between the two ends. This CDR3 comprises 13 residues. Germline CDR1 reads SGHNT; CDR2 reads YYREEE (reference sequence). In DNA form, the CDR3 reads TGTGCCAGCAGCCCGGACTATGGCGATGAGCAGTTCTTC. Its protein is CASSPDYGDEQFF.

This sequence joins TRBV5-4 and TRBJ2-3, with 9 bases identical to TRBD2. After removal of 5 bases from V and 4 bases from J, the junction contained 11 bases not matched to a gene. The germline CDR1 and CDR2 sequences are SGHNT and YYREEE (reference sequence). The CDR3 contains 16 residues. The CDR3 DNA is TGTGCCAGCAGATGGGATAGCGGGGGAGGGGCAGATACGCAGTATTTT. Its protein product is CASRWDSGGGADTQYF.

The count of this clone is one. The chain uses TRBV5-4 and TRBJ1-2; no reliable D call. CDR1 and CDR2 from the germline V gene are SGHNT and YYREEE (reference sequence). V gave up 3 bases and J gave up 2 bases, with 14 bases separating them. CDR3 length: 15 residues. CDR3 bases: TGTGCCAGCAGCTCCTTCATCTCTGCGAACTATGGCTACACCTTC. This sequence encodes CASSSFISANYGYTF.

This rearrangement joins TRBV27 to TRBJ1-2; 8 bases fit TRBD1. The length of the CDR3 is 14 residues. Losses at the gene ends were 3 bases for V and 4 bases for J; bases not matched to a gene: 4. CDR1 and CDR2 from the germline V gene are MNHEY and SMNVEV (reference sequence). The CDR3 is CASSLQGAGYGYTF. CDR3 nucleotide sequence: TGTGCCAGCAGTTTGCAGGGGGCTGGCTATGGCTACACCTTC.

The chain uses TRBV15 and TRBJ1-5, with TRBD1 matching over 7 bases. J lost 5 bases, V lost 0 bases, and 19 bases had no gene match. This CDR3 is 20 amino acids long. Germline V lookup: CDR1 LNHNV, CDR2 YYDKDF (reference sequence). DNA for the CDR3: TGTGCCACCAGCAGAGATCCCCTTGGGACAGCCTCGTTTGCCGATCAGCCCCAGCATTTT. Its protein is CATSRDPLGTASFADQPQHF.

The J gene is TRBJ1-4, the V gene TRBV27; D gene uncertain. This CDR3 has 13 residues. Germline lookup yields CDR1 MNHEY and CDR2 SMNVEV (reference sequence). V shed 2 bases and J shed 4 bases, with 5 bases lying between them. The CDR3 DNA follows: TGTGCCAGCAGTTTACTCTATAATGAAAAACTGTTTTTT. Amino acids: CASSLLYNEKLFF. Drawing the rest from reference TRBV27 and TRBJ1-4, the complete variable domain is EAQVTQNPRYLITVTGKKLTVTCSQNMNHEYMSWYRQDPGLGLRQIYYSMNVEVTDKGDVPEGYKVSRKEKRNFPLILESPSPNQTSLYFCASSLLYNEKLFFGSGTQLSVL.

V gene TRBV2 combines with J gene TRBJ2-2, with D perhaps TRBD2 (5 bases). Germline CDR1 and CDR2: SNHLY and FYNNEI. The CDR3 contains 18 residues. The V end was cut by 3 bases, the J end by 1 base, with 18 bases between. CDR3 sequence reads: CASSDSQLLALNTGELFF. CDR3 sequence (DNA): TGTGCCAGCAGTGATTCCCAGCTCCTAGCCCTGAACACCGGGGAGCTGTTTTTT.

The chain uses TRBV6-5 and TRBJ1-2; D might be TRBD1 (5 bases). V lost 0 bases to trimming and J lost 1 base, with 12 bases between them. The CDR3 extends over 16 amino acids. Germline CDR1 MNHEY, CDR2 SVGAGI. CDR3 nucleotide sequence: TGTGCCAGCAGTTACTCGAGGGGCGGGGGTAACTATGGCTACACCTTC. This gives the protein CASSYSRGGGNYGYTF.

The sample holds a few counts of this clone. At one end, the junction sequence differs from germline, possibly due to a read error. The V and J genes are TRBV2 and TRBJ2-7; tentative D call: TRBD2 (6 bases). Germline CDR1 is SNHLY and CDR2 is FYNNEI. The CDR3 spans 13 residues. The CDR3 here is CASSRTSSNEQYF. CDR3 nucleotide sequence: TGTGCCAGCAGCCGAACTAGCTCCAACGAGCAGTACTTC.

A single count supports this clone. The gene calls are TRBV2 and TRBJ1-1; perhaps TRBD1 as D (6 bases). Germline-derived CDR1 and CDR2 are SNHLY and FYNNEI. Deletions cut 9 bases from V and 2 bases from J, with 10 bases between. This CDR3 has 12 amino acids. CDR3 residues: CAREDRNTEAFF. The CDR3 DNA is TGTGCCAGGGAGGACAGAAACACTGAAGCTTTCTTT.

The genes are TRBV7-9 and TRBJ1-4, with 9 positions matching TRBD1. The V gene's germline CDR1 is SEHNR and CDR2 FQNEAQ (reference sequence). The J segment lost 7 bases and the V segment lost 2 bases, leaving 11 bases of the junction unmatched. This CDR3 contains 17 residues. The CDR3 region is CASSLKGTGHLSEKLFF. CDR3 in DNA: TGTGCCAGCAGCTTAAAGGGGACAGGGCATTTGAGTGAAAAACTGTTTTTT.

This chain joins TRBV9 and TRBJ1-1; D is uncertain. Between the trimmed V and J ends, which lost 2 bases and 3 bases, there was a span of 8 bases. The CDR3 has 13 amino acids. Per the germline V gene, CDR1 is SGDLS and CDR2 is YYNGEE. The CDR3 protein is CASSVLVDTEAFF. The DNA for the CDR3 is TGTGCCAGCAGCGTGCTAGTGGACACTGAAGCTTTCTTT.

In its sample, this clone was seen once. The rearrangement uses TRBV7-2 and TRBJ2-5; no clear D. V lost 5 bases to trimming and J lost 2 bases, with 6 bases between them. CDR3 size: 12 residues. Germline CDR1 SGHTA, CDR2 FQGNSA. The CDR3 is CASSLNQETQYF. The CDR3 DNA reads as TGTGCCAGCAGCCTAAATCAAGAGACCCAGTACTTC. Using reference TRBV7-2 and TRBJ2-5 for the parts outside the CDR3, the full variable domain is GAGVSQSPSNKVTEKGKDVELRCDPISGHTALYWYRQSLGQGLEFLIYFQGNSAPDKSGLPSDRFSAERTGGSVSTLTIQRTQQEDSAVYLCASSLNQETQYFGPGTRLLVL.

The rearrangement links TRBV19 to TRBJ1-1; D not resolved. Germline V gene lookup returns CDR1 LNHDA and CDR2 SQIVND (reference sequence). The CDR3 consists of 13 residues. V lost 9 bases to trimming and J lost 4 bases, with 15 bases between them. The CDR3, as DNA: TGTGCCAGCCGAGGAACCCCGGGCACTGAAGCTTTCTTT. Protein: CASRGTPGTEAFF.

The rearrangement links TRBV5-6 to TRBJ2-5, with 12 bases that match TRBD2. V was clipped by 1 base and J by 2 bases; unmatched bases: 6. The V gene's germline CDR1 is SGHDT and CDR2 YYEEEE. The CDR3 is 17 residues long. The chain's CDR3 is CASSLRLAGGYQETQYF. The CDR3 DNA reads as TGTGCCAGCAGCTTGAGGCTAGCGGGGGGGTATCAAGAGACCCAGTACTTC.

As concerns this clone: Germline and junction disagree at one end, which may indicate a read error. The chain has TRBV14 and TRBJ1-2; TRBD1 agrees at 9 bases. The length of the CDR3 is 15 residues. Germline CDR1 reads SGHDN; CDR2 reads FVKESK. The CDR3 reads CASRQDGDRAYGYTF. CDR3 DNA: TGTGCCAGCAGGCAAGACGGGGACAGGGCCTATGGCTACACCTTC.

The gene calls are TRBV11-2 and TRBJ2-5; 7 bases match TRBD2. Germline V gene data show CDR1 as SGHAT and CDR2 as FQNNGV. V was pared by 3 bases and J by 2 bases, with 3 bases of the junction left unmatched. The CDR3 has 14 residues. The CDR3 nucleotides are TGTGCCAGCAGCTTCGGGGGGTCACAAGAGACCCAGTACTTC. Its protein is CASSFGGSQETQYF. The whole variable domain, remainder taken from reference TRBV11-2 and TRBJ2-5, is EAGVAQSPRYKIIEKRQSVAFWCNPISGHATLYWYQQILGQGPKLLIQFQNNGVVDDSQLPKDRFSAERLKGVDSTLKIQPAKLEDSAVYLCASSFGGSQETQYFGPGTRLLVL.